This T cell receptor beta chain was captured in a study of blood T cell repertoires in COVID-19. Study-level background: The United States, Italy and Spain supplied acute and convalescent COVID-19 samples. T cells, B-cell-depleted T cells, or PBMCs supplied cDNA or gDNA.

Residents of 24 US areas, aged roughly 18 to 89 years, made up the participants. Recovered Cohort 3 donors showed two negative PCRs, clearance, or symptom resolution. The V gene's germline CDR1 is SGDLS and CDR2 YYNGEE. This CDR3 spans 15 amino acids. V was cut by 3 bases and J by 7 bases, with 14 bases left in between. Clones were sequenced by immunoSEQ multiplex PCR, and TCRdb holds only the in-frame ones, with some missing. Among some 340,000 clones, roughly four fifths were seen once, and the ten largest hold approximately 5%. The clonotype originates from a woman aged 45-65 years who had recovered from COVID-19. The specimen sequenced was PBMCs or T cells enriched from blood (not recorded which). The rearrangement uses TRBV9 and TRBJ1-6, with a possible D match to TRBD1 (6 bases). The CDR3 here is CASSALGQPNSPLHF. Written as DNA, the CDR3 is TGTGCCAGCAGCGCTCTAGGACAGCCAAATTCACCCCTCCACTTT.